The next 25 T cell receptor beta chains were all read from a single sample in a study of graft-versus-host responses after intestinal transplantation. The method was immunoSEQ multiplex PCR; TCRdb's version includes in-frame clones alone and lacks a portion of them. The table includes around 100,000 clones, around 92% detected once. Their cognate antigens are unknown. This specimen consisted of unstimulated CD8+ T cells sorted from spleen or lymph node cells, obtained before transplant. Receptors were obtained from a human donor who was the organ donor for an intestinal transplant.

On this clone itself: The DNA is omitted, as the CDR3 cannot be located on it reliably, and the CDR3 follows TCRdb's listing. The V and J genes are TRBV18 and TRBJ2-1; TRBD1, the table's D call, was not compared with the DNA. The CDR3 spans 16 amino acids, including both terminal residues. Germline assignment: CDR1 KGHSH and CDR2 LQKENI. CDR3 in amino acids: CASSPPSGQGSNEQFF.

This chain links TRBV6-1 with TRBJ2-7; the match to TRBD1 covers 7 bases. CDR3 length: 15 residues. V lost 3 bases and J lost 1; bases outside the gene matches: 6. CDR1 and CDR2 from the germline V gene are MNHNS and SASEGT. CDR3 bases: TGTGCCAGCAGTGACCCGGGACAGATATCCTACGAGCAGTACTTC. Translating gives CASSDPGQISYEQYF.

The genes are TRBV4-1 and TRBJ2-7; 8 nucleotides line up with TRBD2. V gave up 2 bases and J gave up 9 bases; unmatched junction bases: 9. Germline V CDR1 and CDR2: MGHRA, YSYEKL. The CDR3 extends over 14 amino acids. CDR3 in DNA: TGCGCCAGCAGCCAACCCGGGGGGGGGATGGTGCAGTACTTC. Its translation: CASSQPGGGMVQYF.

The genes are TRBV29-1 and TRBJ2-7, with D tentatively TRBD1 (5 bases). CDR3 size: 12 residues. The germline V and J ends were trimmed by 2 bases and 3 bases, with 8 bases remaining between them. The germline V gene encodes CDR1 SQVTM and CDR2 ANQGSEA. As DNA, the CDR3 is TGCAGCGTTGAACAGGGCGACTACGAGCAGTACTTC. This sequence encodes CSVEQGDYEQYF.

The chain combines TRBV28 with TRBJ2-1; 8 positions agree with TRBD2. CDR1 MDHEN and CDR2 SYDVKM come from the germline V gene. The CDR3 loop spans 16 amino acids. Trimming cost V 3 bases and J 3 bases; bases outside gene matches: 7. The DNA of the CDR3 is TGTGCCAGCAGTTTTGGGCTAGCGGGCAACTACAATGAGCAGTTCTTC. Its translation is CASSFGLAGNYNEQFF.

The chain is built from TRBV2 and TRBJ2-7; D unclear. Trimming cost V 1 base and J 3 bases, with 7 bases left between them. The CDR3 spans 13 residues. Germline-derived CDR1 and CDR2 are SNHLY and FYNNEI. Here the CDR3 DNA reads TGTGCCAGCAGTGAAGACACGTTCTACGAGCAGTACTTC. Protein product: CASSEDTFYEQYF.

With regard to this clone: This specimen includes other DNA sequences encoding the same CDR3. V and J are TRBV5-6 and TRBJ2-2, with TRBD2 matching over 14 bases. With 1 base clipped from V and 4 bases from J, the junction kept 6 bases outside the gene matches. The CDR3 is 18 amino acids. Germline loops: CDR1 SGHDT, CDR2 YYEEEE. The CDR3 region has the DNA TGTGCCAGCAGCTTGTTGACTAGCGGGAGGGCCCTCACCGGGGAGCTGTTTTTT. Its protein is CASSLLTSGRALTGELFF.

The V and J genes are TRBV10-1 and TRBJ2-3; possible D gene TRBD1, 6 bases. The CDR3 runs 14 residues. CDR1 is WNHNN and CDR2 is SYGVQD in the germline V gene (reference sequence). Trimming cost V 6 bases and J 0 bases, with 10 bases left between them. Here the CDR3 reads CASSGQWSTDTQYF. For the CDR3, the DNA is TGCGCCAGCAGCGGACAGTGGAGCACAGATACGCAGTATTTT.

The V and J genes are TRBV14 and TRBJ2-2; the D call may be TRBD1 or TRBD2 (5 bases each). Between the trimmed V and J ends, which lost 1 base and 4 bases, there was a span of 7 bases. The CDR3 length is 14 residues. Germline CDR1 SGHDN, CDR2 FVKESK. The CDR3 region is CASSQGGATGELFF. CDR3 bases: TGTGCCAGCAGCCAAGGAGGGGCCACCGGGGAGCTGTTTTTT.

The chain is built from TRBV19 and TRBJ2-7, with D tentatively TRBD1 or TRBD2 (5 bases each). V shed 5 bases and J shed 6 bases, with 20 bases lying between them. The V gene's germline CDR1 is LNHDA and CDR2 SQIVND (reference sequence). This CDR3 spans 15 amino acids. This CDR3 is CASSDRDAPSAEQYF. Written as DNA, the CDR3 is TGTGCCAGTAGTGACCGGGACGCACCTTCAGCCGAGCAGTACTTC. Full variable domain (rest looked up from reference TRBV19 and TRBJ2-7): DGGITQSPKYLFRKEGQNVTLSCEQNLNHDAMYWYRQDPGQGLRLIYYSQIVNDFQKGDIAEGYSVSREKKESFPLTVTSAQKNPTAFYLCASSDRDAPSAEQYFGPGTRLTVT.

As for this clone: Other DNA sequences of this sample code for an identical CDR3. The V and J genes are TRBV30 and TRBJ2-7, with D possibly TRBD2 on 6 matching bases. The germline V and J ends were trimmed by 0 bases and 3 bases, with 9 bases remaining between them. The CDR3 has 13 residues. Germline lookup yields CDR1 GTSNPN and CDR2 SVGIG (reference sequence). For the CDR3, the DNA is TGTGCCTGGAGTGTTGGTAGCGGCTACGAGCAGTACTTC. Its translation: CAWSVGSGYEQYF.

Written as DNA, the CDR3 is TGTGCCAGCAGCCAGGGGGACTTTTTGGGCTACACCTTC. Protein product: CASSQGDFLGYTF. The rearrangement joins TRBV13 to TRBJ1-2; 7 bases map to TRBD1. The length of the CDR3 is 13 residues. The V gene end was trimmed by 5 bases and the J gene end by 8 bases; junction bases not matched to a gene: 8. Germline V lookup: CDR1 PRHDT, CDR2 FYEKMQ (reference sequence). Supplemented by reference TRBV13 and TRBJ1-2, the full variable domain reads AAGVIQSPRHLIKEKRETATLKCYPIPRHDTVYWYQQGPGQDPQFLISFYEKMQSDKGSIPDRFSAQQFSDYHSELNMSSLELGDSALYFCASSQGDFLGYTFGSGTRLTVV.

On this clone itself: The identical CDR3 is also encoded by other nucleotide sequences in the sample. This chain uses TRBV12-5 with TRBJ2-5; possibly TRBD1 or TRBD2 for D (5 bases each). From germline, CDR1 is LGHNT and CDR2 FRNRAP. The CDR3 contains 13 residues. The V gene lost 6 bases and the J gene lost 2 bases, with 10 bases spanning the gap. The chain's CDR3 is CASGPGLQETQYF. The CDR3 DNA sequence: TGTGCTAGTGGCCCGGGGCTACAAGAGACCCAGTACTTC. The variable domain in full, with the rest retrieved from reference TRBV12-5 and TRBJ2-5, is DARVTQTPRHKVTEMGQEVTMRCQPILGHNTVFWYRQTMMQGLELLAYFRNRAPLDDSGMPKDRFSAEMPDATLATLKIQPSEPRDSAVYFCASGPGLQETQYFGPGTRLLVL.

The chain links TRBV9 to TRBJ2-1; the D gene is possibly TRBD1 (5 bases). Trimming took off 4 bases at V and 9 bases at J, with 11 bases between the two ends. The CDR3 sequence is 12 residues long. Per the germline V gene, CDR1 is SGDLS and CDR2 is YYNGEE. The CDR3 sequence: CASSPEDSEQFF. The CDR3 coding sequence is TGTGCCAGCAGCCCTGAAGACAGTGAGCAGTTCTTC.

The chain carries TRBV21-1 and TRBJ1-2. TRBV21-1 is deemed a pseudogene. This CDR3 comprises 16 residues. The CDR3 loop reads CASSKGDGGTFYGYTF. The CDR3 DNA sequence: TGTGCCAGCAGCAAAGGGGACGGGGGTACTTTCTATGGCTACACCTTC.

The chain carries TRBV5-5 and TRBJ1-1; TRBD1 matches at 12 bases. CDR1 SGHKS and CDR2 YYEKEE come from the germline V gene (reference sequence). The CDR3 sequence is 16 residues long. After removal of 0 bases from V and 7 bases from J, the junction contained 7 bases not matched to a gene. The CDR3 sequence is CASSLGPGQGAGEAFF. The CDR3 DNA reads TGTGCCAGCAGCTTGGGCCCGGGACAGGGGGCAGGTGAAGCTTTCTTT.

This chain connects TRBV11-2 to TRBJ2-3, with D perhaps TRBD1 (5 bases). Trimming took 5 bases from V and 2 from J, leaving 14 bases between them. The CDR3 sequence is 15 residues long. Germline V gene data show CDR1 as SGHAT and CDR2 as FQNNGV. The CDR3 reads CASSPLGAHTDTQYF. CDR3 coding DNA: TGTGCCAGCAGCCCCTTAGGGGCCCACACAGATACGCAGTATTTT. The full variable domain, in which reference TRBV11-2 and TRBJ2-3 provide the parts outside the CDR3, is EAGVAQSPRYKIIEKRQSVAFWCNPISGHATLYWYQQILGQGPKLLIQFQNNGVVDDSQLPKDRFSAERLKGVDSTLKIQPAKLEDSAVYLCASSPLGAHTDTQYFGPGTRLTVL.

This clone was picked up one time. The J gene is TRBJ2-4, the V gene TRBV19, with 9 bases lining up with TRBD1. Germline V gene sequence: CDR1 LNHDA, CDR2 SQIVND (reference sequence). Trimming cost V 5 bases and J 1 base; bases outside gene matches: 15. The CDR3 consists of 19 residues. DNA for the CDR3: TGTGCCAGTAGTCCGGGACAGGGTCGCGGGAGTGAGGCCAAAAACATTCAGTACTTC. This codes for CASSPGQGRGSEAKNIQYF.

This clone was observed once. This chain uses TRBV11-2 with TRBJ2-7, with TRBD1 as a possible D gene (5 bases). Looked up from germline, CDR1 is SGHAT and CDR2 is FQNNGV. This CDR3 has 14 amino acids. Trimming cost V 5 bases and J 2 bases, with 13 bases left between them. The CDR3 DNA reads TGTGCCAGCAGCGCCTTCAGGGAACCCTACGAGCAGTACTTC. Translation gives CASSAFREPYEQYF.

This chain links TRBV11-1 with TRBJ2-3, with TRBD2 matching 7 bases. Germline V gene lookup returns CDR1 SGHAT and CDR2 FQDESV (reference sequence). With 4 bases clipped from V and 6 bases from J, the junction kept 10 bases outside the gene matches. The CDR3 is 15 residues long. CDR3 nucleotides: TGTGCCAGCAGCTCCGTGGCTAGCGGAGAGGATACGCAGTATTTT. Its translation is CASSSVASGEDTQYF.

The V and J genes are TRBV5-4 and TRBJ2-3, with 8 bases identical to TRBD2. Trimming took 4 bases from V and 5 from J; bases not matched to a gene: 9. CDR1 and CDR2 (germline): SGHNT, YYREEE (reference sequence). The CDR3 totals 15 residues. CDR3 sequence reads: CASSAGTSVQDTQYF. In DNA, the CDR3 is TGTGCCAGCAGCGCCGGGACTAGTGTGCAAGATACGCAGTATTTT.

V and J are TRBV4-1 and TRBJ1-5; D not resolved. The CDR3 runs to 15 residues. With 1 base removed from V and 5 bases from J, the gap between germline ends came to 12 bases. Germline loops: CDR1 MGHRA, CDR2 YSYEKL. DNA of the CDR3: TGCGCCAGCAGCCAAGTAGAGGGAGGAGATCAGCCCCAGCATTTT. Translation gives CASSQVEGGDQPQHF.

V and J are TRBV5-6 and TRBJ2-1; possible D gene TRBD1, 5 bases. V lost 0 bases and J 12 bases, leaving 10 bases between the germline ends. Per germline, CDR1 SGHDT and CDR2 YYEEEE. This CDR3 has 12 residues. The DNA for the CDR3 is TGTGCCAGCAGCTTGGGGACAAAGGGGCAGTTCTTC. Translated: CASSLGTKGQFF. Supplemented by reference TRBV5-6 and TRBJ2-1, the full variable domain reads DAGVTQSPTHLIKTRGQQVTLRCSPKSGHDTVSWYQQALGQGPQFIFQYYEEEERQRGNFPDRFSGHQFPNYSSELNVNALLLGDSALYLCASSLGTKGQFFGPGTRLTVL.

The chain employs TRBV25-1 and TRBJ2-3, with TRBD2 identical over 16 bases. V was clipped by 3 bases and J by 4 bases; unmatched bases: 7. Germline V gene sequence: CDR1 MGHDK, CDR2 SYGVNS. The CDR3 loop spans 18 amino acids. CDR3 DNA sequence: TGTGCCAGCAGTGAGAGAGAAGGGACTAGCGGGAGGGCAGATACGCAGTATTTT. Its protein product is CASSEREGTSGRADTQYF. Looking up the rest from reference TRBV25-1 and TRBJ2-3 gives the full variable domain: EADIYQTPRYLVIGTGKKITLECSQTMGHDKMYWYQQDPGMELHLIHYSYGVNSTEKGDLSSESTVSRIRTEHFPLTLESARPSHTSQYLCASSEREGTSGRADTQYFGPGTRLTVL.

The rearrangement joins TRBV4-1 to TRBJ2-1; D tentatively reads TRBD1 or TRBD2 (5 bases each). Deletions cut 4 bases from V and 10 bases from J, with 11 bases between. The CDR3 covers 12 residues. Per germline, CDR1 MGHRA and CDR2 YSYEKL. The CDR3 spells CASSPPGREQFF. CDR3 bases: TGCGCCAGCAGCCCCCCGGGACGGGAGCAGTTCTTC.